This T cell receptor (beta chain) was sequenced in a study of CXCR3-negative and CXCR3-positive naive CD8 T cells. UMI-labeled 5' RACE yielded the TRB cDNA libraries. From its re-call of the 5' RACE reads, TCRdb lists each CDR3 protein once, without DNA. The sample totals tens of thousands of distinct CDR3 sequences. In germline, CDR1 is LGHNA, CDR2 YNFKEQ. The CDR3 is made up of 16 amino acids. CD8+ T cell subsets were each sorted in triplicate, 300,000 or so cells apiece. The V gene is TRBV4-2, the J gene TRBJ1-6; with no DNA, the TCRdb D assignment of TRBD1 cannot be verified. The TCR comes from a human donor in good health. Some clones in this sample may be carry-over from other donors' samples. Sequenced: memory CD8+ T cells from blood. CDR3 amino acids: CASSQDPGSVNSPLHF.